What follows are 8 T cell receptor beta chains derived from one specimen sequenced in a study of T cell responses to AZD1222 COVID-19 vaccine. TCRdb's copy holds only in-frame clones and misses some; the assay was immunoSEQ multiplex PCR. The profile shows roughly 99,000 clones, 92% of them singletons. The source material was peripheral blood, sampled 28 days after the second AZD1222 dose. These receptors originate from an adult who received the AZD1222 COVID-19 vaccine.

The chain is built from TRBV4-1 and TRBJ2-3, with 9 bases aligning to TRBD1. There are 16 residues in the CDR3. Germline assignment: CDR1 MGHRA and CDR2 YSYEKL. V shed 7 bases, J shed 3 bases, and the junction held 11 bases outside the gene matches. Here the CDR3 DNA reads TGCGCCAGCACCACCGGGACAGGGAGGAGTACAGATACGCAGTATTTT. Protein: CASTTGTGRSTDTQYF.

CDR3 residues: CASSSWSDSYGYTF. CDR3 coding DNA: TGTGCCAGCAGCTCCTGGTCGGACAGCTATGGCTACACCTTC. This sequence joins TRBV5-8 and TRBJ1-2; D might be TRBD1 (6 bases). V shed 3 bases and J shed 4 bases, with 13 bases lying between them. The CDR3 runs 14 residues. Germline assignment: CDR1 SGHTS and CDR2 YDEGEE.

The rearrangement uses TRBV29-1 and TRBJ2-3; 14 bases line up with TRBD2. Germline V gives CDR1 SQVTM, CDR2 ANQGSEA. V lost 7 bases, J lost 4 bases, and 10 bases stayed unmatched. This CDR3 comprises 16 residues. The CDR3 coding sequence is TGCAGCGGGACGGGACTAGCGGGAGTGGGGCCAGATACGCAGTATTTT. Protein: CSGTGLAGVGPDTQYF.

The gene calls are TRBV28 and TRBJ1-2; a weak D match, TRBD1 (6 bases). Germline V CDR1 and CDR2: MDHEN, SYDVKM. The CDR3 sequence is 14 residues long. V was cut by 4 bases and J by 6 bases, with 15 bases left in between. In DNA form, the CDR3 reads TGTGCCAGCAGTTGGGGGGCTAACCCAAATGGCTACACCTTC. It codes for CASSWGANPNGYTF.

The chain joins TRBV27 to TRBJ1-6, with a weak D call TRBD1 (5 bases). The CDR3 has 14 amino acids. The ends were cut back, 3 bases at V and 7 bases at J, with 10 bases in the middle. Per germline, CDR1 MNHEY and CDR2 SMNVEV (reference sequence). This CDR3 reads CASSLTDPNSPLHF. CDR3 DNA: TGTGCCAGCAGTTTGACAGATCCCAATTCACCCCTCCACTTT.

This CDR3 is CASSRLGSYGYTF. For the CDR3, the DNA is TGTGCCAGCAGCCGACTTGGGAGCTATGGCTACACCTTC. The gene calls are TRBV5-4 and TRBJ1-2; D unresolved. V lost 4 bases and J lost 4, with 11 bases in between. This CDR3 is built from 13 residues. Germline loops: CDR1 SGHNT, CDR2 YYREEE (reference sequence).

The chain carries TRBV30 and TRBJ2-7; D ambiguous. There are 14 residues in the CDR3. The germline gives CDR1 GTSNPN, CDR2 SVGIG (reference sequence). The V end lost 0 bases, the J end lost 1 base, and 10 bases lay between the germline ends. Written as DNA, the CDR3 is TGTGCCTGGAGTGTACCTGTTGCTTCCTACGAGCAGTACTTC. This gives the protein CAWSVPVASYEQYF.

This chain connects TRBV7-2 to TRBJ2-7, with D uncertain. Trimming took off 4 bases at V and 2 bases at J, with 12 bases between the two ends. This CDR3 has 14 amino acids. Germline V CDR1 and CDR2: SGHTA, FQGNSA. This chain's CDR3 is CASSSPQRPYEQYF. The CDR3 DNA is TGTGCCAGCAGCTCGCCTCAGCGACCCTACGAGCAGTACTTC.